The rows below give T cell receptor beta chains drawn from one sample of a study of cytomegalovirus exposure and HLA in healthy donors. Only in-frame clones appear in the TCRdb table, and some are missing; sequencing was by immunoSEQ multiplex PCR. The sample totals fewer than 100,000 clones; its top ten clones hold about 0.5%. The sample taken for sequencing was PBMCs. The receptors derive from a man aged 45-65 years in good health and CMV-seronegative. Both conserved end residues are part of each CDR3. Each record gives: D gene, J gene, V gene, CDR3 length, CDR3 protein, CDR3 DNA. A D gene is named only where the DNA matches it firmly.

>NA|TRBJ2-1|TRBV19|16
CASQSILPGLEGSEFF
TGTGCCAGCCAATCTATTCTCCCCGGTTTAGAGGGTTCGGAGTTCTTC
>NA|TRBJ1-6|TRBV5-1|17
CASSLAPGGRGNSPLHF
TGCGCCAGCAGCTTGGCCCCGGGGGGCCGTGGGAATTCACCCCTCCACTTT
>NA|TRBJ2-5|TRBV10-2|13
CATGRDRQETQYF
TGCGCCACCGGGAGGGACAGACAAGAGACCCAGTACTTC
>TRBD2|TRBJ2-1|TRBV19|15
CASRKSGLAHNEQFF
TGTGCCAGTAGGAAGTCGGGACTAGCCCACAATGAGCAGTTCTTC
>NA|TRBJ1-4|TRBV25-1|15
CASSEGRESNEKLFF
TGTGCCAGCAGTGAAGGCCGGGAAAGCAATGAAAAACTGTTTTTT
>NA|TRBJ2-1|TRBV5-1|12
CASRLLDNEQFF
TGCGCCAGCAGGCTCCTAGACAATGAGCAGTTCTTC
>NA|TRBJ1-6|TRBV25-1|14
CASSEWRSDSPLHF
TGTGCCAGCAGTGAATGGAGAAGTGATTCACCCCTCCACTTT
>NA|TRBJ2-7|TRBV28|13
CASSLELLPEQYF
TGTGCCAGCAGTTTAGAACTCCTACCCGAGCAGTACTTC
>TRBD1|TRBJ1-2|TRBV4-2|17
CASSRGTGGESDYGYTF
TGTGCCAGCAGCCGCGGGACAGGGGGCGAATCGGACTATGGCTACACCTTC
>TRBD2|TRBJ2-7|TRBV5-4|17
CASSFGLAGGISYEQYF
TGTGCCAGCAGCTTTGGACTAGCGGGGGGCATTTCCTACGAGCAGTACTTC
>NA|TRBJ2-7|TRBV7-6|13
CASSLGTPHEQYF
TGTGCCAGCAGCTTAGGGACACCCCACGAGCAGTACTTC
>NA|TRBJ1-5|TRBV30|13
CAWSVLSDQPQHF
TGTGCCTGGAGTGTATTATCGGATCAGCCCCAGCATTTT
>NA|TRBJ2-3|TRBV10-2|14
CASSSPRAADTQYF
TGCGCCAGCAGTTCACCCAGGGCGGCAGATACGCAGTATTTT
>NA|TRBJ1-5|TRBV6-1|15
CASKDTGYSNQPQHF
TGTGCCAGCAAAGACACGGGGTATAGCAATCAGCCCCAGCATTTT
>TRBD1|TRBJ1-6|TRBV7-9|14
CASSLRQGPSPLHF
TGTGCCAGCAGCCTACGACAGGGCCCCTCACCCCTCCACTTT
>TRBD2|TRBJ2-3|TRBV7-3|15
CASSPGLAGIDTQYF
TGTGCCAGCAGCCCTGGACTAGCGGGAATAGATACGCAGTATTTT